A single TCR beta chain is shown here with its context. Its antigen is unidentified. The sample comes from a study of cytomegalovirus exposure and HLA in healthy donors. Overall study findings and caveats: By a later analysis, the bulk of CMV-associated TCR beta chains appeared HLA-restricted.

The CDR3 covers 15 residues. V was pared by 4 bases and J by 2 bases, with 7 bases of the junction left unmatched. Researchers ran the PCR with 60 Vbeta and 13 Jbeta primers. Sequencing used immunoSEQ multiplex PCR; TCRdb keeps in-frame clones, though not all of them. This table holds around 150,000 clones, over 70% found once. The chain carries TRBV23-1 and TRBJ2-7; TRBD2 matches at 8 bases. TRBV23-1 is an open reading frame, and its role is uncertain. The clonotype comes from a male donor in good health and CMV-seronegative. The sample taken for sequencing was PBMCs. For the CDR3, the DNA is TGCGCCAGCAGTCTCAGCGCCGGGGGGGCCTACGAGCAGTACTTC. It codes for CASSLSAGGAYEQYF.